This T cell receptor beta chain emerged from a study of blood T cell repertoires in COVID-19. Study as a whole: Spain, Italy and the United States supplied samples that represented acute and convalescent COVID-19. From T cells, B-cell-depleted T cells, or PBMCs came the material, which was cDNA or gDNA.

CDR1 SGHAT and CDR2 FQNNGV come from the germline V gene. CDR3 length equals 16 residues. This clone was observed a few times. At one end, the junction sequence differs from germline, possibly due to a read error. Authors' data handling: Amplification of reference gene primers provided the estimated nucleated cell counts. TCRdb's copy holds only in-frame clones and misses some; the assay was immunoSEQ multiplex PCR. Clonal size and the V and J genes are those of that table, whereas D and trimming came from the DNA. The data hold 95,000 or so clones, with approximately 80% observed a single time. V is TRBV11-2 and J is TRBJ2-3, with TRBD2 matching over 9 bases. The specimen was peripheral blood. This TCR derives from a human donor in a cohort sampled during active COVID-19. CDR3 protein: CASSLGSGTSIDTQYF. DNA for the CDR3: TGTGCCAGCAGCCTGGGGTCCGGGACTAGCATAGATACGCAGTATTTT. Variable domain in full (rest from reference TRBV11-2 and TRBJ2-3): EAGVAQSPRYKIIEKRQSVAFWCNPISGHATLYWYQQILGQGPKLLIQFQNNGVVDDSQLPKDRFSAERLKGVDSTLKIQPAKLEDSAVYLCASSLGSGTSIDTQYFGPGTRLTVL.